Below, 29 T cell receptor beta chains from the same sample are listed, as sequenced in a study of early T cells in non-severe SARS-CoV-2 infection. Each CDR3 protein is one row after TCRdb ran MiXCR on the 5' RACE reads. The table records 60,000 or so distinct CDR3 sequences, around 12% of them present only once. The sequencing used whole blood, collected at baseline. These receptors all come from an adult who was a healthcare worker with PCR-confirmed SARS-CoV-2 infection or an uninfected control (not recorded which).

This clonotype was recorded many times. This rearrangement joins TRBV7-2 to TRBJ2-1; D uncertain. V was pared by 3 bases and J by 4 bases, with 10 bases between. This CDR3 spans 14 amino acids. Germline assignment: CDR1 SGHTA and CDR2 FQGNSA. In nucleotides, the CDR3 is TGTGCCAGCAGCTTCGGGTCGGAATACAATGAGCAGTTCTTC. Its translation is CASSFGSEYNEQFF.

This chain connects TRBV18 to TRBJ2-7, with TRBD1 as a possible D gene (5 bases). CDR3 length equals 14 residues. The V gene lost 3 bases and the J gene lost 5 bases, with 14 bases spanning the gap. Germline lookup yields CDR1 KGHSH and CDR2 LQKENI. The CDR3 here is CASSPNRKENEQYF. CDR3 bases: TGTGCCAGCTCACCGAACAGGAAGGAAAACGAGCAGTACTTC.

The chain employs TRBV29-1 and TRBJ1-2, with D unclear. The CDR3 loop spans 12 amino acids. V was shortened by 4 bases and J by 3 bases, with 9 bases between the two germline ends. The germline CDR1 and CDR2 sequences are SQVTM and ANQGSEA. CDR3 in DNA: TGCAGCGTTGGGGAGATCTACTATGGCTACACCTTC. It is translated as CSVGEIYYGYTF.

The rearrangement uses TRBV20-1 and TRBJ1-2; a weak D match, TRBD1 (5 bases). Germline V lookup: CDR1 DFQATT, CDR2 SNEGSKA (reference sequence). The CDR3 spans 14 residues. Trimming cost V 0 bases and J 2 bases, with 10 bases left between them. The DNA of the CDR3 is TGCAGTGCTAGAGATCCGAAGGGGAACTATGGCTACACCTTC. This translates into CSARDPKGNYGYTF.

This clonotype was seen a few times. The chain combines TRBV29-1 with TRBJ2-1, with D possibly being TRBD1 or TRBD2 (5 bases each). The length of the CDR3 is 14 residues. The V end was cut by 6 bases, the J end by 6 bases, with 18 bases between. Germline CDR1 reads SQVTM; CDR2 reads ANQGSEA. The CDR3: CSVPGRGRGNEQFF. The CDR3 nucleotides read TGCAGCGTACCGGGACGGGGTAGGGGCAATGAGCAGTTCTTC.

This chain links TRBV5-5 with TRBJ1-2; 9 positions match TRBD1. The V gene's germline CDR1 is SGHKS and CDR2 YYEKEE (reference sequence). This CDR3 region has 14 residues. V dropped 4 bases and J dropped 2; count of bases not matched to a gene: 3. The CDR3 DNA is TGTGCCAGCAGCCAGGGGACAGGGAACTATGGCTACACCTTC. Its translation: CASSQGTGNYGYTF.

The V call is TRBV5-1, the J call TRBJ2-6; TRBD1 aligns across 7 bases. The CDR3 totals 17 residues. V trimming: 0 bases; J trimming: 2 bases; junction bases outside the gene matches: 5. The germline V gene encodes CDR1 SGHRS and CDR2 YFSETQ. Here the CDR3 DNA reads TGCGCCAGCAGCTTGGTTGGTGACAGGGCTGGGGCCAACGTCCTGACTTTC. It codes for CASSLVGDRAGANVLTF.

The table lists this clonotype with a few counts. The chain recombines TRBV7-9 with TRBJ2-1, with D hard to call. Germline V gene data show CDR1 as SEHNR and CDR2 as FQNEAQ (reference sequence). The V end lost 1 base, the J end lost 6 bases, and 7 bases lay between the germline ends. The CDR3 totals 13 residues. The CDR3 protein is CASSLVLGNEQFF. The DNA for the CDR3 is TGTGCCAGCAGCTTAGTTCTAGGCAATGAGCAGTTCTTC. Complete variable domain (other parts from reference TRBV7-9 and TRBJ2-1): DTGVSQNPRHKITKRGQNVTFRCDPISEHNRLYWYRQTLGQGPEFLTYFQNEAQLEKSRLLSDRFSAERPKGSFSTLEIQRTEQGDSAMYLCASSLVLGNEQFFGPGTRLTVL.

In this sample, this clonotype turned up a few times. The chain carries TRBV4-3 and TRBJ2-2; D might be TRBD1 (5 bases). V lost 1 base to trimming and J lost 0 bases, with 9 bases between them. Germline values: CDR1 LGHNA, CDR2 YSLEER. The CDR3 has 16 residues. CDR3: CASSQGLGANTGELFF. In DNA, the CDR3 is TGCGCCAGCAGCCAAGGGTTAGGGGCGAACACCGGGGAGCTGTTTTTT.

The CDR3 DNA is TGTGCTAGTGGTTTGACACAGGAGACCCAGTACTTC. It codes for CASGLTQETQYF. This chain connects TRBV12-5 to TRBJ2-5; unclear D gene. Per germline, CDR1 LGHNT and CDR2 FRNRAP. Trimming cost V 2 bases and J 5 bases, with 6 bases left between them. The CDR3 runs to 12 residues.

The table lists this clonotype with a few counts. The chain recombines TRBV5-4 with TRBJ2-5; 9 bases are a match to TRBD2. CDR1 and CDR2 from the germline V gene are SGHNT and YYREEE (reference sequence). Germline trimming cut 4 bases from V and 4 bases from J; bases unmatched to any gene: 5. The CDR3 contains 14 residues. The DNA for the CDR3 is TGTGCCAGCAGCGTAGCGGGGGTCAGAGAGACCCAGTACTTC. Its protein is CASSVAGVRETQYF.

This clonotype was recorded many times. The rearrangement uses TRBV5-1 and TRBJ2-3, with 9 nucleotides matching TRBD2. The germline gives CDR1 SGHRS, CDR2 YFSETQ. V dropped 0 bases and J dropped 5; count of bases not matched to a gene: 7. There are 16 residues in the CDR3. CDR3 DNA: TGCGCCAGCAGCTTGGCAGGAGCGGGAGGTCAAGATACGCAGTATTTT. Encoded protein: CASSLAGAGGQDTQYF.

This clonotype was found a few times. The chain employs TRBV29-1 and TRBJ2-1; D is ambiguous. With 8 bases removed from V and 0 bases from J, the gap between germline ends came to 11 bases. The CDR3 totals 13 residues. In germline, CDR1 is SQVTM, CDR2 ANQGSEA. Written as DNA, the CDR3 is TGCAGCTCTATGTCGAGCTCCTACAATGAGCAGTTCTTC. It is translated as CSSMSSSYNEQFF.

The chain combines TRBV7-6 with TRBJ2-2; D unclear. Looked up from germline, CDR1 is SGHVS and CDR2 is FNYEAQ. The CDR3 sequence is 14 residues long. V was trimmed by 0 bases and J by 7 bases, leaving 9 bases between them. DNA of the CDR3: TGTGCCAGCAGCTTAGCGGTCCTTAACGGGGAGCTGTTTTTT. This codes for CASSLAVLNGELFF.

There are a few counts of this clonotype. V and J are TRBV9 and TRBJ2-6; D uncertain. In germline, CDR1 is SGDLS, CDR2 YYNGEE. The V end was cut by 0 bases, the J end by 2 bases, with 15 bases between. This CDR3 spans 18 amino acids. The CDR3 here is CASSVEGRDNTGANVLTF. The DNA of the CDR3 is TGTGCCAGCAGCGTAGAAGGACGAGATAATACTGGGGCCAACGTCCTGACTTTC.

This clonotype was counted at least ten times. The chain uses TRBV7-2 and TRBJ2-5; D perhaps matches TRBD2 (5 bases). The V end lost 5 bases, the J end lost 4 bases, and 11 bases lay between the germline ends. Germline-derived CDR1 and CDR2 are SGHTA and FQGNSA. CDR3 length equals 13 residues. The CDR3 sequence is CASSPSGRETQYF. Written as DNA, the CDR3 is TGTGCCAGCAGCCCTTCGGGGAGAGAGACCCAGTACTTC.

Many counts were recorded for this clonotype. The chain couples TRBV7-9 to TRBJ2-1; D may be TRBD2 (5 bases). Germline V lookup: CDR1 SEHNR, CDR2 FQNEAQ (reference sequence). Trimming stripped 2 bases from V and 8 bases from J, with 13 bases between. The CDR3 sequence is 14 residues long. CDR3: CASSLYGVVDEQFF. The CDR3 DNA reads TGTGCCAGCAGCTTATACGGGGTCGTCGATGAGCAGTTCTTC.

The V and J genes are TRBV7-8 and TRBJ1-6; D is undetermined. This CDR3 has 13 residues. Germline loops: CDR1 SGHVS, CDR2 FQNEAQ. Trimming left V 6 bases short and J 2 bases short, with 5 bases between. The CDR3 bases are TGTGCCAGCAGGGCCACCTATAATTCACCCCTCCACTTT. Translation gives CASRATYNSPLHF.

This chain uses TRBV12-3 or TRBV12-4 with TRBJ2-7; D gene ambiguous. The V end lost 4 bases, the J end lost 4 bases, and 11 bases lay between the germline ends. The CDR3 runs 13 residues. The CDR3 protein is CASSSPSRYEQYF. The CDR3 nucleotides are TGTGCCAGCAGTTCTCCATCCCGATACGAGCAGTACTTC.

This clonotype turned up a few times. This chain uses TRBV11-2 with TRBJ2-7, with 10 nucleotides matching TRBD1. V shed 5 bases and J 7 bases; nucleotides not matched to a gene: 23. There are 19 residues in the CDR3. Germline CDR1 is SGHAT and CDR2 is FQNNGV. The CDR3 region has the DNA TGTGCCAGCAGCCTCATGACAGGGGGCTTCCTGGCGGGAGCGGGGGAGCAGTACTTC. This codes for CASSLMTGGFLAGAGEQYF.

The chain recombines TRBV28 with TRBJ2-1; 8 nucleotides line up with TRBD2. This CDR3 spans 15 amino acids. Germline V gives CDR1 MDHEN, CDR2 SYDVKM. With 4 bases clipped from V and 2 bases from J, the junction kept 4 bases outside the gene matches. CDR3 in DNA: TGTGCCAGCAGTTCGGGGGGGCTGGCCTACAATGAGCAGTTCTTC. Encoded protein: CASSSGGLAYNEQFF.

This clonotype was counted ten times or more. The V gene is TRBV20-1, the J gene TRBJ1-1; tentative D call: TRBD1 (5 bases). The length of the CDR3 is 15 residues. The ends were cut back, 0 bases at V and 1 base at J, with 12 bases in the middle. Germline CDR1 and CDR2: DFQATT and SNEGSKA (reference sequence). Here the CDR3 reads CSARDLGRENTEAFF. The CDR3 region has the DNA TGCAGTGCTAGAGATCTCGGCAGGGAGAACACTGAAGCTTTCTTT.

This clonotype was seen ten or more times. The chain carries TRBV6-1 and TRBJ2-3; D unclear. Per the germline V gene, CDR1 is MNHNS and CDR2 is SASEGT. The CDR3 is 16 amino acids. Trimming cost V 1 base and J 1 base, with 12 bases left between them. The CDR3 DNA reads TGTGCCAGCAGTGAAGGAAACGTTTACCGCACAGATACGCAGTATTTT. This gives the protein CASSEGNVYRTDTQYF.

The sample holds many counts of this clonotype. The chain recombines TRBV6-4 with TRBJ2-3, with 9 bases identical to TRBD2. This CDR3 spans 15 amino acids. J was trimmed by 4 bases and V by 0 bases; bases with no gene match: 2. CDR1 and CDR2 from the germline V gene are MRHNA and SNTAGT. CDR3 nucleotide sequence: TGTGCCAGCAGTGACTCTGGCGGGGGGGCAGATACGCAGTATTTT. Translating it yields CASSDSGGGADTQYF.

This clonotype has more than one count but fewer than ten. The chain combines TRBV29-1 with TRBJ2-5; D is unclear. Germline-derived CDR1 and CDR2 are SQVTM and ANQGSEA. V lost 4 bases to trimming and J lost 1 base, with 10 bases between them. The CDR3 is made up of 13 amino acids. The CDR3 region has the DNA TGCAGCGTTGGCCGTGGGCCCCAAGAGACCCAGTACTTC. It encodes CSVGRGPQETQYF.

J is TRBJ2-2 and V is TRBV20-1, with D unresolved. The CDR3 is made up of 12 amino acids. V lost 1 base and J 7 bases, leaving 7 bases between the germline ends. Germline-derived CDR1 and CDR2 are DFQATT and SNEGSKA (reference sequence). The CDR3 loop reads CSARVVGGELFF. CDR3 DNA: TGCAGTGCTAGAGTAGTTGGCGGGGAGCTGTTTTTT.

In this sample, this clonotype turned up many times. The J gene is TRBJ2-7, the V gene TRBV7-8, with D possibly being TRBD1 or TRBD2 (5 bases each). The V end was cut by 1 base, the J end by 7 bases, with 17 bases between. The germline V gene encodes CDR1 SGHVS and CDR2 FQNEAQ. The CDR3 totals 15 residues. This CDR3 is CASSLEGSWDEEQYF. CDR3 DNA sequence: TGTGCCAGCAGCTTAGAGGGCAGTTGGGACGAAGAGCAGTACTTC. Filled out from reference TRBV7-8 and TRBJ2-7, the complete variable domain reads GAGVSQSPRYKVAKRGQDVALRCDPISGHVSLFWYQQALGQGPEFLTYFQNEAQLDKSGLPSDRFFAERPEGSVSTLKIQRTQQEDSAVYLCASSLEGSWDEEQYFGPGTRLTVT.

The CDR3 loop reads CASSQVSGGVNIQYF. DNA for the CDR3: TGTGCCAGCAGTCAAGTCTCAGGGGGCGTAAACATTCAGTACTTC. The chain couples TRBV27 to TRBJ2-4, with 8 nucleotides matching TRBD1. Germline V gene sequence: CDR1 MNHEY, CDR2 SMNVEV (reference sequence). The CDR3 runs to 15 residues. The trim removed 5 bases at V and 6 bases at J, leaving 9 bases unmatched.

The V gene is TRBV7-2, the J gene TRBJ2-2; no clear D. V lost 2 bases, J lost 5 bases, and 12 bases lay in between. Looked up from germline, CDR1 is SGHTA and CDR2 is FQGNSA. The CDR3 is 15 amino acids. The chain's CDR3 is CASSLYAGWTGELFF. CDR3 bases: TGTGCCAGCAGCTTATACGCAGGCTGGACCGGGGAGCTGTTTTTT.